Listed below are T cell receptor beta chains from one sample, sequenced in a study of blood T cells in healthy people across ages. TCRdb itself ran the 5' RACE reads through MiXCR, one entry per CDR3 protein. Of 1.5 million or so distinct CDR3 sequences in the sample, 35% to 45% are singletons; the top ten hold approximately 4.1%. The sample consisted of blood. The source of these receptors is a woman younger than 35 in good health. Both conserved end residues are part of each CDR3. D genes are given only for firm matches. Some rows have no size entry. The others give once, few or many, or a class for an expanded clone.

D,V,size,J,CDR3,DNA
.,TRBV9,.,TRBJ1-4,CASSVDTGYNEKLFF,TGTGCCAGCAGCGTAGATACAGGGTATAATGAAAAACTGTTTTTT
TRBD1,TRBV3-1,.,TRBJ1-1,CATSLGTVNTEAFF,TGTGCCACCTCCCTTGGGACAGTAAACACTGAAGCTTTCTTT
TRBD2,TRBV29-1,few,TRBJ2-1,CSEGTGGPLKGQFF,TGCAGCGAAGGAACGGGAGGGCCCCTCAAGGGGCAGTTCTTC
TRBD2,TRBV7-2,.,TRBJ2-7,CASSLSRTSDYEQYF,TGTGCCAGCAGCTTAAGCCGGACTAGCGACTACGAGCAGTACTTC
.,TRBV20-1,many,TRBJ2-3,CSTRLDTQYF,TGCAGTACACGGTTGGATACGCAGTATTTT
.,TRBV11-2,few,TRBJ2-7,CASRISSFYEQYF,TGTGCCAGCAGGATCTCAAGCTTTTACGAGCAGTACTTC
TRBD2,TRBV10-3,.,TRBJ2-7,CAISDGEAGVSYEQYF,TGTGCCATCAGTGACGGGGAAGCGGGAGTCTCTTACGAGCAGTACTTC
TRBD2,TRBV5-1,many,TRBJ2-5,CASSLGLAGAYQETQYF,TGCGCCAGCAGCTTGGGGCTAGCGGGAGCTTACCAAGAGACCCAGTACTTC
.,TRBV7-6,.,TRBJ2-7,CASSLTGTGHYEQYF,TGTGCCAGCAGCCTGACCGGGACGGGGCATTACGAGCAGTACTTC
.,TRBV29-1,few,TRBJ2-3,CSVTGHSKGGDTQYF,TGCAGCGTGACGGGACACTCAAAAGGGGGAGATACGCAGTATTTT
.,TRBV4-3,.,TRBJ2-4,CASSQDLGQKNIQYF,TGCGCCAGCAGCCAAGATTTAGGACAGAAAAACATTCAGTACTTC
.,TRBV29-1,.,TRBJ2-6,CSAAETSGANVPTF,TGCAGCGCCGCGGAGACCTCTGGGGCCAACGTCCCGACTTTC
TRBD1,TRBV20-1,.,TRBJ2-1,CSASHQGASYNEQFF,TGCAGTGCTAGTCACCAGGGGGCCTCCTACAATGAGCAGTTCTTC
.,TRBV15,.,TRBJ2-5,CATSRDSSVAGETQYF,TGTGCCACCAGCAGAGATTCTAGTGTTGCCGGGGAGACCCAGTACTTC
TRBD2,TRBV7-2,.,TRBJ2-3,CASSLSGEGNTQYF,TGTGCCAGCAGCTTAAGTGGGGAGGGGAATACGCAGTATTTT
.,TRBV7-9,.,TRBJ2-3,CVGSLGGSTDTQYF,TGTGTCGGCAGCTTAGGAGGTAGCACAGATACGCAGTATTTT
.,TRBV6-5,many,TRBJ2-3,CASSYRGDTDTQYF,TGTGCCAGCAGTTACAGGGGGGACACAGATACGCAGTATTTT
.,TRBV30,.,TRBJ2-5,CAWSITVGEQYF,TGTGCCTGGAGTATCACGGTGGGTGAGCAGTACTTC
.,TRBV28,.,TRBJ2-1,CASSSYVSYNEQFF,TGTGCCAGCAGCTCTTACGTTTCCTACAATGAGCAGTTCTTC
TRBD1,TRBV6-4,.,TRBJ1-4,CASRWDRGFANEKLFF,TGTGCCAGCAGATGGGACAGGGGGTTTGCTAATGAAAAACTGTTTTTT
.,TRBV12-3/TRBV12-4,few,TRBJ1-2,CASSRLMEPYNYGYTF,TGTGCCAGCAGTAGACTTATGGAACCTTATAACTATGGCTACACCTTC
.,TRBV20-1,.,TRBJ1-3,CSAPAGDTIYF,TGCAGTGCCCCCGCGGGTGACACCATATATTTT
.,TRBV4-2,many,TRBJ2-7,CAAGEGPYEQYF,TGTGCCGCAGGCGAGGGCCCCTACGAGCAGTACTTC
.,TRBV27,.,TRBJ2-7,CASRAGVFVEQYF,TGTGCCAGCAGAGCAGGGGTTTTCGTCGAGCAGTACTTC
.,TRBV19,few,TRBJ1-5,CASRYAGARAHQPQHF,TGTGCCAGCAGATATGCGGGGGCGAGGGCTCATCAGCCCCAGCATTTT
TRBD2,TRBV20-1,few,TRBJ2-1,CSARGETAGGDYNEQFF,TGCAGTGCTAGAGGGGAGACGGCGGGAGGGGACTACAATGAGCAGTTCTTC